Included here is one T cell receptor (beta chain) sequence, with context. Its antigen is not identified. The sample comes from a study of regulatory T cells in long-lasting Graves disease. Time point here: newly diagnosed GD, antithyroid drugs for less than 3 months. RNA from PBMCs was the source of the TCR library. The CDR3 runs to 15 residues. Germline CDR1 MNHGY, CDR2 SVAAGI. The V end was cut by 4 bases, the J end by 7 bases, with 20 bases between. General observations from the study: Persistent disease preferred TRBV28, TRBJ1-2 and TRBJ2-5. Persistent Graves' patients possessed reduced TCR diversity relative to recently diagnosed ones. What was studied was peripheral blood only, and not thyroid tissue.

HTBI primers from iRepertoire and Arm-PCR of CDR3 regions yielded the TCR beta libraries. From the multiplex PCR reads, TCRdb called clonotypes with MiXCR, one entry per CDR3 protein. The sample lists hundreds of thousands of distinct CDR3 sequences, approximately 12% occurring once. This same sample was also part of a study on T cells in Graves' hyperthyroidism and ophthalmopathy. That work states: Orbital computed tomography, thyroid ultrasound, serum thyroxine and TRAb, and clinical symptoms together informed the diagnoses.

The chain carries TRBV6-9 and TRBJ2-7; D might be TRBD1 (5 bases). This receptor was obtained from a man aged 25 to 45 with Graves disease. Sequences were derived from peripheral blood mononuclear cells (PBMCs), sampled at new diagnosis, from a patient treated with antithyroid drugs. Written as DNA, the CDR3 is TGTGCCAGCAGTTTTGCCAGGGTCGGATCTGAGGAGCAGTACTTC. As protein: CASSFARVGSEEQYF.